The present TCR beta chain was sequenced within a study of human T cells and chemical hapten exposure. From germline, CDR1 is LGHDT and CDR2 YNNKEL (reference sequence). This CDR3 spans 14 amino acids. With 6 bases removed from V and 8 bases from J, the gap between germline ends came to 14 bases. Via MiXCR, TCRdb re-called the RACE reads, giving one row per CDR3 protein. The sample consists of fewer than 500,000 distinct CDR3 sequences, approximately 5% of them appearing once. This clonotype was found many times. Documented time point: patch test 1, 2 weeks after DPC sensitization. The treatment was: therapeutic diphenylcyclopropenone sensitization with weekly scalp DPC.

This sequence was found in a woman between 50 and 59 years old with alopecia areata. Some clones in this sample may be carry-over from other donors' samples. The chain has TRBV3-1 and TRBJ1-6, with a tentative D call TRBD1 (5 bases). The sequenced sample was whole blood, obtained in connection with sensitization to the hapten diphenylcyclopropenone (DPC). CDR3 sequence reads: CASRTGTGHSPLHF. Here the CDR3 DNA reads TGTGCCAGCAGGACCGGGACGGGTCATTCACCCCTCCACTTT.